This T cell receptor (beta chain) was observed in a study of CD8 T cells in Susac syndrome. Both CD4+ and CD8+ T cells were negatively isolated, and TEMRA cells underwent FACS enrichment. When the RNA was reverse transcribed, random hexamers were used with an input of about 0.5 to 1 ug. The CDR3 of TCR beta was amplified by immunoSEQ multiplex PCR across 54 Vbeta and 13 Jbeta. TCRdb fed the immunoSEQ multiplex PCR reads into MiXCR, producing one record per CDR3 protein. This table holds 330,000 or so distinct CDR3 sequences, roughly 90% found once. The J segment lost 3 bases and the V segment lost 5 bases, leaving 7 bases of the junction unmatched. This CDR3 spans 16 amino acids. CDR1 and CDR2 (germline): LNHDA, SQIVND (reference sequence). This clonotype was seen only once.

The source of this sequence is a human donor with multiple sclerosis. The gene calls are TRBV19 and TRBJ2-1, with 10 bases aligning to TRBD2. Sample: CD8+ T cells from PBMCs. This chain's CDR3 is CASSWASGGFYNEQFF. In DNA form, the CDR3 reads TGTGCCAGTAGTTGGGCTAGCGGGGGATTCTACAATGAGCAGTTCTTC.